This T cell receptor (beta chain) was recorded in a study of control samples from healthy donors and cancer patients. Sequencing was performed with immunoSEQ multiplex PCR; in TCRdb, only in-frame clones are kept and a portion is missing. The sample records just over 150,000 clones, nearly 95% being singletons. CDR3 size: 16 residues. With 5 bases clipped from V and 0 bases from J, the junction kept 5 bases outside the gene matches. Germline V gene lookup returns CDR1 SGHTA and CDR2 FQGTGA. The origin of this receptor is a man in his fifties in good health. The sample was blood. V is TRBV7-3 and J is TRBJ2-3; TRBD1 matches at 10 bases. The CDR3 DNA sequence: TGTGCCAGCAGCAAGACAGGGGGCGCTAGCACAGATACGCAGTATTTT. Amino acids: CASSKTGGASTDTQYF. The whole variable domain, remainder taken from reference TRBV7-3 and TRBJ2-3, is GAGVSQTPSNKVTEKGKYVELRCDPISGHTALYWYRQSLGQGPEFLIYFQGTGAADDSGLPNDRFFAVRPEGSVSTLKIQRTERGDSAVYLCASSKTGGASTDTQYFGPGTRLTVL.